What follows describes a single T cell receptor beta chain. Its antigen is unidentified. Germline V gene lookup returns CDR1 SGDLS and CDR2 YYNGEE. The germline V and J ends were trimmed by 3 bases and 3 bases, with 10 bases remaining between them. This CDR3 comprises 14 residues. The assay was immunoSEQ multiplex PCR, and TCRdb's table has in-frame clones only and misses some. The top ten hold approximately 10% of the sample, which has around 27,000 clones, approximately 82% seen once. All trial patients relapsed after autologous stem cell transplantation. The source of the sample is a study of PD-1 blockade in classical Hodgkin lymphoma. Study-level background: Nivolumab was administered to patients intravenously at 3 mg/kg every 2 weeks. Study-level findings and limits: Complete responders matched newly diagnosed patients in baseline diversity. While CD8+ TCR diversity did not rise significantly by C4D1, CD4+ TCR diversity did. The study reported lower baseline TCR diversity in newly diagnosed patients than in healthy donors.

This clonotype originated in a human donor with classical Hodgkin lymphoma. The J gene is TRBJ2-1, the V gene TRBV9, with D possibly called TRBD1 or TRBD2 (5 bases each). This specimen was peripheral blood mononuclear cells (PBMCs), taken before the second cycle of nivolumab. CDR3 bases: TGTGCCAGCAGCGGACGGGACGGCTACAATGAGCAGTTCTTC. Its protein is CASSGRDGYNEQFF.